This T cell receptor beta chain was recovered during a study of T cells in localized non-small cell lung cancer. Findings and limits, study-wide: Higher blood T cell density tracked longer overall survival. Uninvolved neighboring lung showed the greatest T cell clonality, exceeding tumor.

With regard to this clone: The target antigen is unknown.

V lost 5 bases and J lost 0, with 7 bases in between. Germline V gene lookup returns CDR1 SGHRS and CDR2 YFSETQ. The CDR3 extends over 13 amino acids. Here immunoSEQ multiplex PCR was the method, and the copy in TCRdb shows in-frame clones only, minus some. Here the sample spans tens of thousands of clones, about 88% being singletons. The chain links TRBV5-1 to TRBJ2-3, with D perhaps matching TRBD1 or TRBD2 (5 bases each). The sequencing here drew on peripheral blood, taken before any cancer treatment. The clonotype was recovered from a male donor at least 60 years old with stage I squamous cell lung carcinoma. This CDR3 is CASSWDSTDTQYF. DNA for the CDR3: TGCGCCAGCAGTTGGGACAGCACAGATACGCAGTATTTT.